This TCR beta chain was documented in a study of cytomegalovirus exposure and HLA in healthy donors. Study outcomes and limitations: Other equally common chains were less clonally expanded than HLA-associated TCR beta chains, a later analysis showed. A few chains tied to CMV proved CMV antigen-specific in vitro.

This CDR3 is 16 amino acids long. V gave up 3 bases and J gave up 4 bases; unmatched junction bases: 7. The germline V gene has CDR1 KGHSH and CDR2 LQKENI. For this clone: What it recognizes is unknown.

PCR primers comprised 60 Vbeta and 13 Jbeta primers. Method: immunoSEQ multiplex PCR; TCRdb's copy keeps in-frame clones and lacks some. The table shows about 230,000 clones, with about three quarters occurring only once. V usage is TRBV18 and J usage is TRBJ2-3; 10 bases match TRBD2. The sample taken for sequencing was PBMCs. The origin of this receptor is a woman aged 55-75 years in good health and CMV-seropositive. Here the CDR3 DNA reads TGTGCCAGCTCACCTTGGGCTAGCGGGAGCCCAGATACGCAGTATTTT. The encoded protein is CASSPWASGSPDTQYF.